This T cell receptor beta chain is from a study of shared clonotypes between healthy human individuals. Naive CD4+ cells were CD45RA-selected; the remaining cells were memory. Germline V lookup: CDR1 SGHTA, CDR2 FQGTGA. The CDR3 is 13 residues long. The V end lost 5 bases, the J end lost 9 bases, and 14 bases lay between the germline ends. TCRdb keeps only in-frame clones here, not all; method: immunoSEQ multiplex PCR. The table records around 2,000,000 clones, 90% to 95% of them present only once. The clonotype was recovered from a man between 18 and 29 years old in good health. The specimen was naive CD4+ T cells sorted from blood. Subset reported: CD45RA+ positively selected. The gene calls are TRBV7-3 and TRBJ1-3; D gene unclear. CDR3: CASSPGPSGTIYF. The CDR3 DNA follows: TGTGCCAGCAGCCCCGGCCCGTCGGGCACCATATATTTT.